This T cell receptor beta chain is drawn from a study of monozygotic twins with inflammatory bowel disease. The CDR3 sequence is 15 residues long. Germline loops: CDR1 MNHEY, CDR2 SVGEGT. TCRdb reanalyzed the 5' RACE reads, giving one entry per CDR3 protein sequence and no DNA. The sample's table shows more than 120,000 distinct CDR3 sequences. This clonotype was sampled from a human donor with ulcerative colitis or Crohn's disease, or a healthy co-twin of an affected twin (not recorded which). Sequences were obtained from blood. V usage is TRBV6-2 or TRBV6-3 and J usage is TRBJ2-1; checking the TCRdb D call of TRBD2 is not possible without DNA. This CDR3 reads CASSSGLTEGLRQFF.